The 15 T cell receptor beta chains in this list originate from one sample, sequenced in a study of tumor-infiltrating lymphocytes in primary liver carcinoma. RNA and DNA were co-extracted from roughly 20-30 mg of unsorted bulk tissue. A constant-region primer served to make TCR beta cDNA from around 540 ng total RNA. Construction of TCR beta libraries relied on three successive nested multiplex PCR rounds employing slightly modified ARM-PCR. The study ran its first two PCR rounds for around 10 cycles each, using TRBV1-TRBV30 forward primers and a C-beta reverse primer. TCRdb re-called the multiplex PCR reads with MiXCR, one entry per CDR3 protein. The table records over 100,000 distinct CDR3 sequences, around 70% of them present only once. Specimen: tumor-adjacent normal liver tissue. These receptor sequences come from a woman aged 60-75 years with primary liver carcinoma and hepatitis B virus infection.

This clonotype was seen just once. This chain uses TRBV20-1 with TRBJ2-7; 10 bases align to TRBD2. Germline-derived CDR1 and CDR2 are DFQATT and SNEGSKA (reference sequence). After removal of 1 base from V and 0 bases from J, the junction contained 9 bases not matched to a gene. The CDR3 runs to 17 residues. CDR3 DNA: TGCAGTGCTAGAGGGCCGGCTAGCGGGGGAAGCTCCTACGAGCAGTACTTC. It codes for CSARGPASGGSSYEQYF.

The rearrangement links TRBV28 to TRBJ2-3; D is possibly TRBD1 (5 bases). The CDR3 consists of 13 residues. Germline-derived CDR1 and CDR2 are MDHEN and SYDVKM. V was clipped by 10 bases and J by 2 bases, with 13 bases between them. The DNA of the CDR3 is TGTGCCACCGACAAGGGGAACACAGATACGCAGTATTTT. Translation: CATDKGNTDTQYF.

Regarding this clonotype: An end of the junction differs from the germline gene, which may be a read error. This sequence joins TRBV12-3 or TRBV12-4 and TRBJ2-7, with 10 bases fitting TRBD1. The CDR3 contains 14 residues. CDR3 sequence: CANSRTGGSYELYF. The DNA of the CDR3 is TGTGCCAACAGTCGGACAGGGGGATCCTACGAGCTGTACTTC.

In the case of this clonotype: The junction differs from germline at one of its ends, possibly a read error. The V call is TRBV10-2, the J call TRBJ2-5; D is undetermined. The CDR3 consists of 15 residues. Germline values: CDR1 WSHSY, CDR2 SAAADI. CDR3 sequence: CANSVAGVGRETQYF. For the CDR3, the DNA is TGCGCCAACAGTGTGGCAGGCGTAGGGCGTGAGACCCAGTACTTC.

In regard to this clonotype: Here the CDR3 omits its conserved ending phenylalanine or tryptophan, so a read error is the likely source. The rearrangement joins TRBV6-5 to TRBJ2-7; possible D gene TRBD2, 6 bases. Trimming shortened V by 2 bases and J by 6 bases, and 11 bases separated the two germline ends. CDR1 and CDR2 from the germline V gene are MNHEY and SVGAGI. This CDR3 is built from 13 residues. CDR3 residues: CASSYDGGTEQYI. The DNA for the CDR3 is TGTGCCAGCAGTTACGATGGGGGGACCGAGCAGTACATC.

A word on this clonotype: This may arise from a read error, as a much more abundant clone is one base away. The chain couples TRBV28 to TRBJ2-3; a weak D match, TRBD1 (6 bases). CDR1 is MDHEN and CDR2 is SYDVKM in the germline V gene. V was cut by 2 bases and J by 2 bases, with 23 bases left in between. The CDR3 has 19 amino acids. In DNA, the CDR3 is TGTGCCAGCAGTTTAACAGGGCGGCTAGTCCATCTCTACACAGATACGCAGTATTTT. It encodes CASSLTGRLVHLYTDTQYF.

A word on this clonotype: Its ends do not fully match the called genes, so a read error is possible. The chain couples TRBV11-2 to TRBJ2-1; D is perhaps TRBD2 (5 bases). CDR1 is SGHAT and CDR2 is FQNNGV in the germline V gene. CDR3 length: 17 amino acids. The CDR3 region has the DNA TGTGCCAGCAGCTTGTTCGGAGGAACTAGAGGAAACAATGAGCAATTCTTC. Its protein is CASSLFGGTRGNNEQFF. Supplemented by reference TRBV11-2 and TRBJ2-1, the full variable domain reads EAGVAQSPRYKIIEKRQSVAFWCNPISGHATLYWYQQILGQGPKLLIQFQNNGVVDDSQLPKDRFSAERLKGVDSTLKIQPAKLEDSAVYLCASSLFGGTRGNNEQFFGPGTRLTVL.

Of note for this clonotype: Just one base apart from a much larger clone, this may be a read error. The chain is built from TRBV5-1 and TRBJ2-2; D is possibly TRBD1 (5 bases). The CDR3 spans 16 residues. CDR1 and CDR2 from the germline V gene are SGHRS and YFSETQ. CDR3 DNA: TGCACCAGCAGCTTGGGGCATGGTCAGGTTTCCGGGGAGCTGTTTTTT. It yields the protein CTSSLGHGQVSGELFF. The full variable domain, its missing parts supplied by reference TRBV5-1 and TRBJ2-2, is KAGVTQTPRYLIKTRGQQVTLSCSPISGHRSVSWYQQTPGQGLQFLFEYFSETQRNKGNFPGRFSGRQFSNSRSEMNVSTLELGDSALYLCTSSLGHGQVSGELFFGEGSRLTVL.

Points on this clonotype: This sequence may be a read error, since a much larger clone differs from it by one base. V usage is TRBV24-1 and J usage is TRBJ2-6; D is perhaps TRBD1 or TRBD2 (5 bases each). CDR1 and CDR2 (germline): KGHDR, SFDVKD. There are 15 residues in the CDR3. CDR3 nucleotides: TGTGCCACCAGCGAGGGAAGGGGCGAGGCCAACGTCCAGACTTTC. As protein: CATSEGRGEANVQTF.

With respect to this clonotype: This clone may be a read error of a much larger clone one base away. The chain joins TRBV7-9 to TRBJ1-1; D is ambiguous. The germline CDR1 and CDR2 sequences are SEHNR and FQNEAQ (reference sequence). Trimming removed 3 bases at V and 8 bases at J, with 13 bases between. The CDR3 is 13 amino acids. CDR3 protein: CASSFTHREEAFF. DNA of the CDR3: TGTGCCAGCAGCTTTACCCATAGGGAGGAAGCTTTCTTT.

Concerning this clonotype itself: The junction shows a germline mismatch at one end, possibly a read error. The genes are TRBV6-1 and TRBJ2-1, with unresolved D. Germline CDR1 reads MNHNS; CDR2 reads SASEGT. The CDR3 is 15 amino acids. The CDR3 loop reads CVSSEERWTYNERFF. Here the CDR3 DNA reads TGTGTCAGCAGTGAAGAGAGGTGGACCTACAATGAGCGGTTCTTC.

This clonotype has a single count. The chain joins TRBV29-1 to TRBJ2-6; 8 nucleotides agree with TRBD1. The germline V gene encodes CDR1 SQVTM and CDR2 ANQGSEA. The J segment lost 2 bases and the V segment lost 6 bases, leaving 12 bases of the junction unmatched. The CDR3 spans 17 residues. The CDR3 DNA is TGCAGCGTGAATACCGGGACAGGAGTCCCTGGGGCCAACGTCCTGACTTTC. Translation: CSVNTGTGVPGANVLTF.

The rearrangement joins TRBV19 to TRBJ2-1, with D maybe TRBD2 (6 bases). Germline V gene sequence: CDR1 LNHDA, CDR2 SQIVND (reference sequence). V lost 10 bases and J 0 bases, leaving 19 bases between the germline ends. The CDR3 extends over 16 amino acids. This CDR3 reads CAITCRPSDSYNEQFF. CDR3 DNA: TGTGCCATAACCTGTCGCCCTAGCGACTCCTACAATGAGCAGTTCTTC. The whole variable domain, remainder taken from reference TRBV19 and TRBJ2-1, is DGGITQSPKYLFRKEGQNVTLSCEQNLNHDAMYWYRQDPGQGLRLIYYSQIVNDFQKGDIAEGYSVSREKKESFPLTVTSAQKNPTAFYLCAITCRPSDSYNEQFFGPGTRLTVL.

A note on this clonotype: Likely a read error: the CDR3 ends without its conserved phenylalanine or tryptophan. J is TRBJ1-5 and V is TRBV7-8; maybe TRBD1 (6 bases). The CDR3 length is 14 residues. Looked up from germline, CDR1 is SGHVS and CDR2 is FQNEAQ. Written as DNA, the CDR3 is TGTGCCAACAGCCGGACAGATAGCAATCAGCCCCAGCATTGT. It yields the protein CANSRTDSNQPQHC.

Concerning this clonotype itself: A read error may produce the germline difference seen at one junction end. The chain recombines TRBV11-3 with TRBJ2-1; TRBD2 matches 11 bases. In germline, CDR1 is SGHNT, CDR2 YENEEA. The CDR3 has 16 residues. The CDR3 spells CASSAGSGRDFNEQLF. In DNA form, the CDR3 reads TGCGCCAGCAGTGCTGGTAGCGGGAGGGACTTCAATGAGCAGCTCTTC.